The 32 T cell receptor beta chains below all came from one sample that was sequenced in a study of tumor-infiltrating lymphocytes in oesophageal squamous cell carcinoma. TCRdb reanalysed the PCR reads using MiXCR and keeps one entry per CDR3 protein. The sample lists 15,000 to 20,000 distinct CDR3 sequences, approximately 50% occurring once. The specimen was esophageal tumor tissue. The receptors were sampled from a male donor with esophageal squamous cell carcinoma.

The chain links TRBV7-2 to TRBJ2-1; D not resolved. Trimming took 3 bases from V and 0 from J, leaving 9 bases between them. The CDR3 length is 15 residues. Germline CDR1 reads SGHTA; CDR2 reads FQGNSA. CDR3 nucleotide sequence: TGTGCCAGCAGCTTGGTAAAGGGCTCCTACAATGAGCAGTTCTTC. Amino acids: CASSLVKGSYNEQFF. The full variable domain, rest sourced from reference TRBV7-2 and TRBJ2-1, is GAGVSQSPSNKVTEKGKDVELRCDPISGHTALYWYRQSLGQGLEFLIYFQGNSAPDKSGLPSDRFSAERTGGSVSTLTIQRTQQEDSAVYLCASSLVKGSYNEQFFGPGTRLTVL.

By proportion, this clonotype is medium-sized. Here the CDR3 reads CASSEGQETQYF. The CDR3 bases are TGTGCCAGCAGTGAGGGGCAAGAGACCCAGTACTTC. J is TRBJ2-5 and V is TRBV6-1, with D uncertain. The CDR3 has 12 amino acids. The V gene lost 3 bases and the J gene lost 2 bases, with 4 bases spanning the gap. Looked up from germline, CDR1 is MNHNS and CDR2 is SASEGT.

The rearrangement links TRBV9 to TRBJ2-5; D is perhaps TRBD1 (5 bases). The J call may be wrong; the DNA end is better matched by TRBJ2-7. CDR1 and CDR2 from the germline V gene are SGDLS and YYNGEE. This CDR3 comprises 14 residues. The CDR3 region is CASSVEGSSYEQYF. The DNA of the CDR3 is TGTGCCAGCAGCGTAGAGGGGTCGTCCTACGAGCAGTACTTC.

This clonotype occurred a few times. The CDR3 sequence: CASSFHGPSYEQYF. The CDR3 region has the DNA TGTGCCAGCAGCTTTCACGGTCCCTCCTACGAGCAGTACTTC. The chain joins TRBV7-9 to TRBJ2-7; D not certain. This CDR3 spans 14 amino acids. Trimming left V 3 bases short and J 0 bases short, with 9 bases between. CDR1 and CDR2 from the germline V gene are SEHNR and FQNEAQ (reference sequence).

The chain has TRBV6-1 and TRBJ2-4; D assignment may be TRBD1 or TRBD2 (6 bases each). Matching the DNA end better, TRBJ2-7 makes the J call doubtful. The CDR3 spans 14 residues. Germline-derived CDR1 and CDR2 are MNHNS and SASEGT. CDR3 in DNA: TGTGCCAGCAGTGAAGAGGGGGAGGCCTACGAGCAGTACTTC. Encoded protein: CASSEEGEAYEQYF.

The CDR3 nucleotides are TGTGCCAGCAGCCCTGGACTACCTGTGTACAATGAGCAGTTCTTC. It translates to CASSPGLPVYNEQFF. The chain combines TRBV7-9 with TRBJ2-1, with a possible D match to TRBD2 (6 bases). Deletions cut 5 bases from V and 4 bases from J, with 15 bases between. The CDR3 has 15 residues. Germline assignment: CDR1 SEHNR and CDR2 FQNEAQ (reference sequence). The full variable domain, rest sourced from reference TRBV7-9 and TRBJ2-1, is DTGVSQNPRHKITKRGQNVTFRCDPISEHNRLYWYRQTLGQGPEFLTYFQNEAQLEKSRLLSDRFSAERPKGSFSTLEIQRTEQGDSAMYLCASSPGLPVYNEQFFGPGTRLTVL.

As to this clonotype: The CDR3 does not end in the conserved phenylalanine or tryptophan, so this is likely a read error. No DNA is shown, since the ends of the CDR3 on it are uncertain; the CDR3 is the one TCRdb lists. The chain is built from TRBV7-9 and TRBJ1-1. Germline lookup yields CDR1 SEHNR and CDR2 FQNEAQ (reference sequence). Inclusive of both ends, the CDR3 amounts to 15 amino acids. CDR3 protein: CASSFSGTDEQYFAP.

V usage is TRBV7-6 and J usage is TRBJ2-3; D ambiguous. Germline-derived CDR1 and CDR2 are SGHVS and FNYEAQ. The CDR3 has 15 residues. V lost 1 base and J lost 2, with 10 bases in between. The CDR3 region has the DNA TGTGCCAGCAGCTTAGGTCTGCACCCCACAGATACGCAGTATTTT. It yields the protein CASSLGLHPTDTQYF.

This clonotype has a count of ten or more. The chain links TRBV27 to TRBJ2-3, with 7 nucleotides matching TRBD2. Trimming removed 2 bases from V and 12 bases from J; junction bases left unmatched: 11. The length of the CDR3 is 14 residues. CDR1 is MNHEY, CDR2 SMNVEV, per germline (reference sequence). CDR3 sequence reads: CASSLGGGRTKQYF. The CDR3 nucleotides are TGTGCCAGCAGTTTAGGGGGGGGGAGGACCAAACAGTATTTT.

The chain recombines TRBV19 with TRBJ2-4; maybe TRBD2 (6 bases). This CDR3 is 16 amino acids long. V was shortened by 4 bases and J by 13 bases, with 26 bases between the two germline ends. CDR1 is LNHDA, CDR2 SQIVND, per germline (reference sequence). This CDR3 is CASSTYNRRRLVEQYF. The CDR3 DNA follows: TGTGCCAGTAGTACCTATAACAGGAGAAGACTAGTGGAGCAGTACTTC.

About this clonotype itself: The CDR3 end shows no conserved phenylalanine or tryptophan, and so a read error is likely. No DNA is shown, since the ends of the CDR3 on it are uncertain; the CDR3 is the one TCRdb lists. The chain has TRBV6-8 and TRBJ2-6; the table assigns TRBD1, which was not confirmed against the DNA. The CDR3 length is 15 residues, termini included. Germline V gene data show CDR1 as MNHGY and CDR2 as SAAAGT. CDR3 protein: CASRPSGTSEQYFGA.

The CDR3 coding sequence is TGTGCCAGCAGCCCGCGTGGGCGGGAGTATGACGAGCAGTACTTC. Translated, it gives CASSPRGREYDEQYF. The V call is TRBV7-3, the J call TRBJ2-7; TRBD2 aligns across 7 bases. Germline-derived CDR1 and CDR2 are SGHTA and FQGTGA. The CDR3 extends over 15 amino acids. V shed 5 bases, J shed 5 bases, and the junction held 12 bases outside the gene matches.

With regard to this clonotype: This may arise from a read error, as a much more abundant clone is one base away. The J gene is TRBJ2-2, the V gene TRBV5-3, with TRBD2 identical over 7 bases. TRBV5-3 is designated an ORF whose function remains uncertain. CDR3 length equals 18 residues. CDR3 in amino acids: CASSLFGLVGGNTGELFF. The CDR3 nucleotides read TGCGCCAGCAGCTTGTTTGGACTAGTGGGAGGGAACACCGGGGAGCTGTTTTTT.

This clonotype showed up just a few times. CDR3 coding DNA: TGCAGTGCTAACAGGGTCCAAGAGACCCAGTACTTC. Its translation is CSANRVQETQYF. The chain carries TRBV20-1 and TRBJ2-6; D might be TRBD1 (6 bases). The J call may be mistaken, given a closer DNA end match to TRBJ2-5. Germline V CDR1 and CDR2: DFQATT, SNEGSKA (reference sequence). The length of the CDR3 is 12 residues.

This chain joins TRBV20-1 and TRBJ1-4, with no clear D. The germline CDR1 and CDR2 sequences are DFQATT and SNEGSKA (reference sequence). There are 9 residues in the CDR3. V lost 6 bases, J lost 8 bases, and 4 bases lay in between. CDR3 sequence: CSASEKLFF. The CDR3 DNA sequence: TGCAGTGCGTCGGAAAAACTGTTTTTT.

Note on this clonotype: A much larger clone differs from this one at a single base, so this may be a read error. V and J are TRBV18 and TRBJ2-1; D gene ambiguous. The J call may be faulty, since TRBJ2-7 better matches the DNA end. The CDR3 totals 11 residues. Germline V gives CDR1 KGHSH, CDR2 LQKENI. The CDR3: CASSPVNEQYF. The CDR3 nucleotides read TGTGCCAGCTCACCAGTCAATGAGCAGTACTTC.

In its sample, this clonotype was seen a few times. The V call is TRBV7-2, the J call TRBJ2-1, with D uncertain. Germline loops: CDR1 SGHTA, CDR2 FQGNSA. The CDR3 is 12 residues long. The ends were cut back, 1 base at V and 3 bases at J, with 1 base in the middle. The CDR3 spells CASSLVYNEQFF. CDR3 bases: TGTGCCAGCAGCTTAGTCTACAATGAGCAGTTCTTC.

In this sample, this clonotype turned up many times. Just one base apart from a much larger clone, this may be a read error. V usage is TRBV7-8 and J usage is TRBJ2-1; a weak D match, TRBD1 (6 bases). The last part of the DNA fits TRBJ2-7 better; the J call may be wrong. CDR3 length: 15 residues. Per germline, CDR1 SGHVS and CDR2 FQNEAQ. The CDR3 reads CASSGRGSSYNEQYF. In DNA, the CDR3 is TGTGCCAGCAGCGGCAGGGGATCCTCCTACAATGAGCAGTACTTC.

The chain recombines TRBV11-3 with TRBJ1-2; D unclear. V was clipped by 6 bases and J by 3 bases, with 14 bases between them. Germline lookup yields CDR1 SGHNT and CDR2 YENEEA. This CDR3 is 14 amino acids long. The CDR3 coding sequence is TGTGCCAGCAGACCAAAGGGTACTCACTATGGCTACACCTTC. Translation gives CASRPKGTHYGYTF.

The V and J genes are TRBV10-1 and TRBJ1-1; D gene ambiguous. Germline lookup yields CDR1 WNHNN and CDR2 SYGVQD (reference sequence). The CDR3 has 15 amino acids. V was clipped by 4 bases and J by 2 bases, with 14 bases between them. CDR3 protein: CASSVSPGPNTEAFF. Written as DNA, the CDR3 is TGCGCCAGCAGTGTATCGCCGGGCCCTAACACTGAAGCTTTCTTT.

The genes are TRBV27 and TRBJ2-5, with D possibly being TRBD2 (6 bases). Germline V gene lookup returns CDR1 MNHEY and CDR2 SMNVEV (reference sequence). The V end lost 2 bases, the J end lost 11 bases, and 18 bases lay between the germline ends. There are 14 residues in the CDR3. CDR3 amino acids: CASSLGSSPGEQYF. The CDR3 DNA reads as TGTGCCAGCAGTTTAGGTTCCTCACCGGGAGAGCAGTACTTC.

This clonotype was detected only a few times. This chain links TRBV7-2 with TRBJ2-1; D may be TRBD2 (6 bases). The V gene's germline CDR1 is SGHTA and CDR2 FQGNSA. There are 14 residues in the CDR3. V dropped 2 bases and J dropped 8 bases, with 13 bases sitting between them. The CDR3: CASSLNRGGDEQFF. In nucleotides, the CDR3 is TGTGCCAGCAGCTTAAACCGCGGCGGGGATGAGCAGTTCTTC.

V usage is TRBV11-1 and J usage is TRBJ2-6; tentative D call: TRBD2 (7 bases). Near its end, the DNA agrees better with TRBJ2-7, so the J call may be wrong. Germline CDR1 is SGHAT and CDR2 is FQDESV (reference sequence). This CDR3 has 15 residues. The CDR3: CASSLGEGDLLGQYF. The CDR3 DNA reads as TGTGCCAGCAGCTTGGGGGAGGGGGACCTACTCGGGCAGTACTTC.

Regarding this clonotype: Since the CDR3 does not end with the conserved phenylalanine or tryptophan, this likely comes from a read error. Because the CDR3's place on the DNA is in doubt, the DNA is left out and the CDR3 is given as listed by TCRdb. The rearrangement uses TRBV7-6 and TRBJ2-6; the table's D call TRBD2 went unverified against the DNA. Germline V gene lookup returns CDR1 SGHVS and CDR2 FNYEAQ. The CDR3 sequence runs 20 residues, both termini included. Here the CDR3 reads CASSLTRPSGRAGNEQFFGA.

In its sample, this clonotype ranks as medium-sized. V and J are TRBV7-9 and TRBJ1-1, with 7 bases aligning to TRBD1. This CDR3 is built from 14 residues. Germline values: CDR1 SEHNR, CDR2 FQNEAQ (reference sequence). Trimming removed 3 bases from V and 4 bases from J; junction bases left unmatched: 5. CDR3 in DNA: TGTGCCAGCAGCTTGACCACAGGGGCCACTGAAGCTTTCTTT. It codes for CASSLTTGATEAFF.

This clonotype showed up just a few times. A read error is possible here, since a much larger clone lies one base away. The rearrangement links TRBV5-4 to TRBJ2-1; maybe TRBD2 (6 bases). The closer fit of TRBJ2-7 to the DNA end suggests the J call may be wrong. The CDR3 is 14 residues long. Germline V CDR1 and CDR2: SGHNT, YYREEE (reference sequence). CDR3 sequence reads: CASSYGSSYNEQYF. The CDR3 region has the DNA TGTGCCAGCAGCTACGGGAGCTCCTACAATGAGCAGTACTTC.

V is TRBV7-2 and J is TRBJ2-7; 7 nucleotides match TRBD2. Trimming removed 3 bases from V and 7 bases from J; junction bases left unmatched: 24. Germline V gene sequence: CDR1 SGHTA, CDR2 FQGNSA. The CDR3 covers 19 residues. CDR3 region: CASSFDGLWAGEPYNEQYF. The CDR3 nucleotides read TGTGCCAGCAGCTTCGACGGCCTCTGGGCGGGAGAACCCTACAATGAGCAGTACTTC. The whole variable domain, remainder taken from reference TRBV7-2 and TRBJ2-7, is GAGVSQSPSNKVTEKGKDVELRCDPISGHTALYWYRQSLGQGLEFLIYFQGNSAPDKSGLPSDRFSAERTGGSVSTLTIQRTQQEDSAVYLCASSFDGLWAGEPYNEQYFGPGTRLTVT.

Relative to its sample, this clonotype is medium-sized (0.01 to 0.1%). The chain combines TRBV19 with TRBJ1-4; D is unclear. This CDR3 region has 16 residues. Germline CDR1 and CDR2: LNHDA and SQIVND (reference sequence). Trimming took off 5 bases at V and 5 bases at J, with 18 bases between the two ends. The DNA of the CDR3 is TGTGCCAGTAGTGATGTTCCGTATAGATCGAATGAAAAACTGTTTTTT. This gives the protein CASSDVPYRSNEKLFF.

The chain joins TRBV6-6 to TRBJ2-7, with D unresolved. V dropped 5 bases and J dropped 0 bases, with 5 bases sitting between them. This CDR3 contains 12 residues. Germline V lookup: CDR1 MNHNY, CDR2 SVGAGI (reference sequence). CDR3 bases: TGTGCCAGCAGTGATGACTCCTACGAGCAGTACTTC. Translating it yields CASSDDSYEQYF.

This chain uses TRBV7-2 with TRBJ2-1, with no clear D. Germline loops: CDR1 SGHTA, CDR2 FQGNSA. This CDR3 comprises 14 residues. The V and J ends lost 1 base and 0 bases respectively, with 4 bases between them. The CDR3 region is CASSLVSSYNEQFF. As DNA, the CDR3 is TGTGCCAGCAGCTTAGTGAGCTCCTACAATGAGCAGTTCTTC.

J is TRBJ1-5 and V is TRBV27; unclear D gene. Germline assignment: CDR1 MNHEY and CDR2 SMNVEV (reference sequence). The CDR3 covers 13 residues. The V and J ends lost 3 bases and 4 bases respectively, with 7 bases between them. CDR3 region: CASSFTVNQPQHF. For the CDR3, the DNA is TGTGCCAGCAGTTTCACAGTGAATCAGCCCCAGCATTTT.

This chain connects TRBV11-2 to TRBJ2-5, with a tentative D call TRBD2 (7 bases). Germline CDR1 SGHAT, CDR2 FQNNGV. The CDR3 is 16 residues long. The V and J ends lost 5 bases and 4 bases respectively, with 20 bases between them. This CDR3 reads CASSPGGAGRRETQYF. The CDR3 DNA sequence: TGTGCCAGCAGCCCTGGGGGGGCGGGAAGGCGAGAGACCCAGTACTTC.